This T cell receptor beta chain was sequenced during a study of vaccination and CD4 T cells after COVID-19. Study background: Each convalescent patient was PCR positive for SARS-CoV-2 on nasal swab; roughly ten cases were mild and one severe.

Indicated treatment: approximately 10-day PBMC culture with coronavirus spike peptide pools or control peptides (ViraFEST assay). PBMCs, plated at two million per well, were grown in the presence of around 10 IU/ml IL-2 and about 10 ug/ml peptide pools. This CDR3 region has 17 residues. Germline V gene data show CDR1 as DFQATT and CDR2 as SNEGSKA (reference sequence). Unmatched junction bases numbered 14, after V lost 6 bases and J lost 2 bases. Cultured CD4+ T cell DNA was sequenced using the Oncomine TCR Beta short-read assay. From CD4+ T cells that had been cultured, genomic DNA was extracted. TCRdb processed the PCR reads anew with MiXCR; each CDR3 protein has one entry. The sample carries about 15,000 distinct CDR3 sequences, 50% to 60% recorded once. The study, taken as a whole, reports: The rise in median SARS-CoV-2-reactive clonotypes, from roughly 22 to 38, was not significant.

In the case of this clonotype: Its antigen is not identified.

This receptor was identified in a human donor who had recovered from COVID-19. The source material was CD4+ T cells from blood, cultured in vitro. V and J are TRBV20-1 and TRBJ2-3; 10 nucleotides line up with TRBD2. The CDR3, as DNA: TGCAGTGCCTTTCCTGGACTAGCGGAGCGCAACACAGATACGCAGTATTTT. As protein: CSAFPGLAERNTDTQYF.